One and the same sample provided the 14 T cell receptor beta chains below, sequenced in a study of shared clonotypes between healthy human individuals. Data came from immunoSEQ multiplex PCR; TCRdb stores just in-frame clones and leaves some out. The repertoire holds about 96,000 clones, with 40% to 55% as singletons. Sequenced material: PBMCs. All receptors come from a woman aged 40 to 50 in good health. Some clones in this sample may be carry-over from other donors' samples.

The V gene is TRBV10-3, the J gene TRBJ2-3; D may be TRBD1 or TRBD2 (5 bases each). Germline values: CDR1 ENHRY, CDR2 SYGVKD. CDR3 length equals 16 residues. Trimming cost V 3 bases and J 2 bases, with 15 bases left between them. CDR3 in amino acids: CAISDVKRGDTDTQYF. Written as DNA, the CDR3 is TGTGCCATCAGTGATGTGAAGAGGGGCGACACAGATACGCAGTATTTT.

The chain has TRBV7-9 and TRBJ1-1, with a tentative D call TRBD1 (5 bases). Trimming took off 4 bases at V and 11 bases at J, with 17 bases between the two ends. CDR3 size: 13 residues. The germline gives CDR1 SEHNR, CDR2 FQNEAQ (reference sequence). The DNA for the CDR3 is TGTGCCAGCAGCTGGATGGGGGGAGAAGAGGCTTTCTTT. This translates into CASSWMGGEEAFF.

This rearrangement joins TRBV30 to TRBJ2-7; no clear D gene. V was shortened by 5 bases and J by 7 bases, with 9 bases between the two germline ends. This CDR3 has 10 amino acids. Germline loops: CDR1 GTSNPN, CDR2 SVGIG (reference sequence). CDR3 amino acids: CAWGSWEQYF. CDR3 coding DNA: TGTGCCTGGGGGTCGTGGGAGCAGTACTTC. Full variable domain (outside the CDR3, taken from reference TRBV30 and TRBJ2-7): SQTIHQWPATLVQPVGSPLSLECTVEGTSNPNLYWYRQAAGRGLQLLFYSVGIGQISSEVPQNLSASRPQDRQFILSSKKLLLSDSGFYLCAWGSWEQYFGPGTRLTVT.

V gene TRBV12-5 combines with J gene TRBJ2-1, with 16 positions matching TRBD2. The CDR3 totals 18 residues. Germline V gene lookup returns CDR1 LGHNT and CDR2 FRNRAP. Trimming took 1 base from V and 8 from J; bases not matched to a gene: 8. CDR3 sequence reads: CASGLDGGLAGGPYEQFF. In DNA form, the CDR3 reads TGTGCTAGTGGTTTGGATGGGGGACTAGCGGGAGGGCCCTATGAGCAGTTCTTC.

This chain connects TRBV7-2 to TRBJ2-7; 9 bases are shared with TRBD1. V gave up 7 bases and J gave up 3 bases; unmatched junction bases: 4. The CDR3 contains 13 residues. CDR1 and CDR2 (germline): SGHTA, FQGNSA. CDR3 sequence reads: CASNRGPYYEQYF. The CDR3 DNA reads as TGTGCCAGCAACAGGGGGCCATACTACGAGCAGTACTTC.

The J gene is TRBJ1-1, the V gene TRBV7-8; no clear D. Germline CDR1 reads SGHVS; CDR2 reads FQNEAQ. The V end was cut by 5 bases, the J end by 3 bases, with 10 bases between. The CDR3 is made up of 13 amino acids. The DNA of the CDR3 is TGTGCCAGCAGCCCTTGGACGGACACTGAAGCTTTCTTT. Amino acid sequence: CASSPWTDTEAFF.

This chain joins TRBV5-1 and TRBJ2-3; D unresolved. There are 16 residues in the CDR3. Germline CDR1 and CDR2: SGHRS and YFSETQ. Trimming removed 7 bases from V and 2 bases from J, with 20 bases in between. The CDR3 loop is CASRRREGSSTDTQYF. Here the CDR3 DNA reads TGCGCCAGCCGCAGAAGGGAAGGCTCCTCCACAGATACGCAGTATTTT.

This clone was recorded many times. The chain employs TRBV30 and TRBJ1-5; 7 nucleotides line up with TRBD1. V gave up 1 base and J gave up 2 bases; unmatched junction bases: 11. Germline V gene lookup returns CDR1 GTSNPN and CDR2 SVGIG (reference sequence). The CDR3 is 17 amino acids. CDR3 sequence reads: CAWSDGRGGDGNQPQHF. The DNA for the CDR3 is TGTGCCTGGAGTGACGGCAGGGGGGGCGACGGCAATCAGCCCCAGCATTTT.

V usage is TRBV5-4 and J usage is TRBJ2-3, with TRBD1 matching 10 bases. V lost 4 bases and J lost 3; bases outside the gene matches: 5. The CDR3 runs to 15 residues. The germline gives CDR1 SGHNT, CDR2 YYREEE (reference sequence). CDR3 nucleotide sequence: TGTGCCAGCAGCCGACAGGGGGCTCGAACAGATACGCAGTATTTT. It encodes CASSRQGARTDTQYF.

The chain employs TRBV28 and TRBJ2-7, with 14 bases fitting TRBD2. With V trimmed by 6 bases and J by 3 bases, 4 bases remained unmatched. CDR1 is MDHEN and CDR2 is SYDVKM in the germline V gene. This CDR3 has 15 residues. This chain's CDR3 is CASREGLAGVYEQYF. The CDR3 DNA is TGTGCCAGCAGGGAGGGACTAGCGGGAGTCTACGAGCAGTACTTC.

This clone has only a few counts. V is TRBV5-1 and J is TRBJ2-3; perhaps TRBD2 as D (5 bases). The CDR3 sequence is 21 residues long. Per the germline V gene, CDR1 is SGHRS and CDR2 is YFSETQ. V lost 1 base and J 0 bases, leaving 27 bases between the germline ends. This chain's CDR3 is CASSLKGLARWSSRSTDTQYF. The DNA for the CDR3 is TGCGCCAGCAGCTTGAAAGGGCTAGCTAGGTGGTCCTCCCGCAGCACAGATACGCAGTATTTT.

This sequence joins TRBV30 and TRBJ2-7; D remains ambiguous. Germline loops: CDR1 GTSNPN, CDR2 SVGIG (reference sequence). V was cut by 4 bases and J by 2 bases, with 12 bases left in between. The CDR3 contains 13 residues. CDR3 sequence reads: CAWTKAYPYEQYF. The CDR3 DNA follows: TGTGCCTGGACCAAGGCTTATCCCTACGAGCAGTACTTC.

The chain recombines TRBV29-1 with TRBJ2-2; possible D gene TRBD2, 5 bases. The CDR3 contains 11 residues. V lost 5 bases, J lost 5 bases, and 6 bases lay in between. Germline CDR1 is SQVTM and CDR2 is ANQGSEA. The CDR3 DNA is TGCAGCGTTACGGGGACCGGGGAGCTGTTTTTT. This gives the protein CSVTGTGELFF.

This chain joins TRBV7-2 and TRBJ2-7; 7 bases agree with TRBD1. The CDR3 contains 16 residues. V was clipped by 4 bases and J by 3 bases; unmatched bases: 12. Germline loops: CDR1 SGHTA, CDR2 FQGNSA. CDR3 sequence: CASSSPRATGSYEQYF. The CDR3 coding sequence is TGTGCCAGCAGCTCCCCCCGTGCGACAGGGAGCTACGAGCAGTACTTC.